What follows are 10 T cell receptor beta chains derived from one specimen sequenced in a study of blood T cell repertoires in COVID-19. Profiling relied on immunoSEQ multiplex PCR, and the TCRdb table lists in-frame clones only, not all of them. The table has some 68,000 clones, roughly 87% seen once. Sequences were obtained from peripheral blood. Every receptor here comes from a man aged 50-59 years with COVID-19, enrolled during active disease.

The rearrangement links TRBV3-1 (or the pseudogene TRBV3-2) to TRBJ2-1, with 12 nucleotides matching TRBD2. CDR3 length: 20 residues. From germline, CDR1 is LGHDT and CDR2 YNNKEL (reference sequence). The V segment lost 1 base and the J segment 5 bases; nucleotides outside the gene matches: 15. The CDR3, as DNA: TGTGCCAGCAGCCAAGGGTTTTCTAGCGGGAGGGCCCGATCCGACAATGAGCAGTTCTTC. This codes for CASSQGFSSGRARSDNEQFF.

The V call is TRBV4-2, the J call TRBJ2-5, with TRBD1 identical over 7 bases. The J call is in doubt because the DNA end fits TRBJ2-7 better. The CDR3 totals 14 residues. Germline CDR1 reads LGHNA; CDR2 reads YNFKEQ. The CDR3 reads CASSRQTGSYEQYF. The CDR3 DNA sequence: TGTGCCAGCAGTCGTCAGACAGGGTCCTACGAGCAGTACTTC.

This chain joins TRBV7-6 and TRBJ2-7; TRBD2 aligns across 11 bases. The CDR3 is made up of 21 amino acids. Germline values: CDR1 SGHVS, CDR2 FNYEAQ. V was pared by 1 base and J by 0 bases, with 17 bases of the junction left unmatched. In DNA, the CDR3 is TGTGCCAGCAGCTTAGTCAGTTCCTCGGGACTAGCGGCCCCGAGCTCCTACGAGCAGTACTTC. This sequence encodes CASSLVSSSGLAAPSSYEQYF.

The chain links TRBV19 to TRBJ2-1, with 7 bases lining up with TRBD2. There are 15 residues in the CDR3. V was pared by 3 bases and J by 1 base, with 3 bases of the junction left unmatched. Germline loops: CDR1 LNHDA, CDR2 SQIVND (reference sequence). Here the CDR3 DNA reads TGTGCCAGTAGTATGACTAGCTCGTCCTACAATGAGCAGTTCTTC. Translation gives CASSMTSSSYNEQFF.

This rearrangement joins TRBV30 to TRBJ1-1; no reliable D call. Trimming took 1 base from V and 0 from J, leaving 3 bases between them. The CDR3 has 12 residues. CDR1 and CDR2 (germline): GTSNPN, SVGIG (reference sequence). The CDR3 spells CAWSAMNTEAFF. Here the CDR3 DNA reads TGTGCCTGGAGTGCCATGAACACTGAAGCTTTCTTT.

This chain uses TRBV5-1 with TRBJ1-5, with D possibly matching TRBD1 (6 bases). V was clipped by 0 bases and J by 2 bases, with 12 bases between them. The CDR3 is made up of 16 amino acids. CDR1 SGHRS and CDR2 YFSETQ come from the germline V gene. Here the CDR3 reads CASSLGTADGNQPQHF. Here the CDR3 DNA reads TGCGCCAGCAGCTTGGGGACAGCCGACGGCAATCAGCCCCAGCATTTT.

The rearrangement joins TRBV10-3 to TRBJ2-6; 10 nucleotides line up with TRBD1. V was pared by 6 bases and J by 4 bases, with 9 bases of the junction left unmatched. Germline V CDR1 and CDR2: ENHRY, SYGVKD. CDR3 size: 17 residues. Here the CDR3 DNA reads TGTGCCATCAGCGCGCCGGGGACAGGGGCCGGGGCCAACGTCCTGACTTTC. Translated, it gives CAISAPGTGAGANVLTF.

This chain joins TRBV11-2 and TRBJ1-2, with TRBD1 as a possible D gene (6 bases). V was shortened by 1 base and J by 4 bases, with 7 bases between the two germline ends. CDR3 length equals 13 residues. Germline CDR1 reads SGHAT; CDR2 reads FQNNGV. The CDR3 DNA sequence: TGTGCCAGCAGCTTAGGGACAGCCTATGGCTACACCTTC. Amino acid sequence: CASSLGTAYGYTF. Combining the CDR3 with reference TRBV11-2 and TRBJ1-2 gives the whole variable domain EAGVAQSPRYKIIEKRQSVAFWCNPISGHATLYWYQQILGQGPKLLIQFQNNGVVDDSQLPKDRFSAERLKGVDSTLKIQPAKLEDSAVYLCASSLGTAYGYTFGSGTRLTVV.

Comment on this clone: Other nucleotide sequences from this sample produce the same CDR3. The chain has TRBV4-2 and TRBJ2-1; 7 bases map to TRBD2. Germline V gene sequence: CDR1 LGHNA, CDR2 YNFKEQ. This CDR3 comprises 16 residues. Trimming took 4 bases from V and 7 from J; bases not matched to a gene: 13. The CDR3 bases are TGTGCCAGCAGCCCTGCGACTAGTGGGAGGGGTAATGAGCAGTTCTTC. Its protein product is CASSPATSGRGNEQFF.

This sequence joins TRBV4-1 and TRBJ2-1; 15 positions match TRBD2. Germline V gene data show CDR1 as MGHRA and CDR2 as YSYEKL. V lost 6 bases to trimming and J lost 0 bases; unmatched junction nucleotides: 6. CDR3 length equals 18 residues. DNA for the CDR3: TGCGCCAGCAGTCCGGGACTAGCGGGAGGAAGCTCCTACAATGAGCAGTTCTTC. Protein sequence: CASSPGLAGGSSYNEQFF.